This passage covers 14 T cell receptor beta chains from one sample sequenced in a study of blood T cell repertoires in COVID-19. Profiling relied on immunoSEQ multiplex PCR, and the TCRdb table lists in-frame clones only, not all of them. The sample consists of under 300,000 clones, roughly 89% of them appearing once. Sample: peripheral blood. The receptors come from a woman aged 40 to 50 who had recovered from COVID-19.

This clone came up once. CDR3 bases: TGTGCCAGCAGTTACACGGCGGGGGGACCAGAGACCCAGTACTTC. Amino acids: CASSYTAGGPETQYF. The chain combines TRBV6-5 with TRBJ2-5; 8 bases are a match to TRBD2. Germline-derived CDR1 and CDR2 are MNHEY and SVGAGI. The CDR3 consists of 15 residues. V lost 2 bases, J lost 4 bases, and 6 bases stayed unmatched.

The rearrangement joins TRBV20-1 to TRBJ1-2; D gene ambiguous. Germline CDR1 is DFQATT and CDR2 is SNEGSKA (reference sequence). This CDR3 contains 14 residues. Between the trimmed V and J ends, which lost 3 bases and 0 bases, there was a span of 11 bases. CDR3 sequence reads: CSASPGSSNYGYTF. Written as DNA, the CDR3 is TGCAGTGCTAGTCCCGGGTCATCTAACTATGGCTACACCTTC.

J is TRBJ2-1 and V is TRBV6-6, with TRBD1 matching 10 bases. V dropped 2 bases and J dropped 7; count of bases not matched to a gene: 5. The germline V gene encodes CDR1 MNHNY and CDR2 SVGAGI (reference sequence). The CDR3 loop spans 15 amino acids. CDR3 sequence: CASSYRDRGWNEQFF. The DNA for the CDR3 is TGTGCCAGCAGTTACCGGGACAGGGGTTGGAATGAGCAGTTCTTC.

This clone was seen just once. The chain's CDR3 is CASSLTRGAPEGTDTQYF. DNA for the CDR3: TGTGCCAGCAGCTTGACCCGTGGTGCGCCCGAGGGCACAGATACGCAGTATTTT. The genes are TRBV5-4 and TRBJ2-3; D unclear. The germline V gene encodes CDR1 SGHNT and CDR2 YYREEE (reference sequence). The CDR3 totals 18 residues. With 1 base removed from V and 1 base from J, the gap between germline ends came to 19 bases.

The genes are TRBV2 and TRBJ1-2; 12 nucleotides align to TRBD1. V was clipped by 6 bases and J by 3 bases; unmatched bases: 8. Per germline, CDR1 SNHLY and CDR2 FYNNEI. The CDR3 length is 16 residues. The CDR3 protein is CASRGDRGQKDYGYTF. The CDR3 DNA is TGTGCCAGCAGAGGGGACAGGGGGCAAAAGGACTATGGCTACACCTTC.

The chain combines TRBV18 with TRBJ2-3; D is uncertain. The germline V gene encodes CDR1 KGHSH and CDR2 LQKENI. This CDR3 spans 12 amino acids. Deletions cut 1 base from V and 11 bases from J, with 10 bases between. The CDR3 DNA follows: TGTGCCAGCTCACCACAACTTCCTCAGCAGTATTTT. It yields the protein CASSPQLPQQYF. Together with reference TRBV18 and TRBJ2-3, the CDR3 gives the full variable domain: NAGVMQNPRHLVRRRGQEARLRCSPMKGHSHVYWYRQLPEEGLKFMVYLQKENIIDESGMPKERFSAEFPKEGPSILRIQQVVRGDSAAYFCASSPQLPQQYFGPGTRLTVL.

The chain recombines TRBV23-1 with TRBJ1-5, with 9 bases identical to TRBD1. TRBV23-1 is labeled an ORF, and its function is uncertain. The CDR3 is made up of 15 amino acids. The junction had 9 bases not matched to a gene; V was cut back by 1 base and J by 11 bases. For the CDR3, the DNA is TGCGCCAGCAGTCAATACAGGGGGCAATGGGGGGCCCAGCATTTT. As protein: CASSQYRGQWGAQHF.

The rearrangement uses TRBV19 and TRBJ2-5, with 7 bases fitting TRBD2. This CDR3 region has 13 residues. Germline V gene data show CDR1 as LNHDA and CDR2 as SQIVND (reference sequence). Trimming removed 7 bases from V and 4 bases from J; junction bases left unmatched: 6. In DNA form, the CDR3 reads TGTGCCAGTAAAACGGGGGGTGGAGAGACCCAGTACTTC. Residues: CASKTGGGETQYF.

This chain links TRBV6-7 with TRBJ2-7; the match to TRBD1 covers 9 bases. Being an ORF, TRBV6-7 has a function that is uncertain. The CDR3 is 16 residues long. Unmatched junction bases numbered 9, after V lost 2 bases and J lost 4 bases. The CDR3 here is CASSYPDRGGKYEQYF. Here the CDR3 DNA reads TGTGCCAGCAGTTACCCTGACAGGGGGGGAAAATACGAGCAGTACTTC.

The chain's CDR3 is CASSRGTKEGELFF. CDR3 in DNA: TGTGCCAGCAGCCGAGGGACTAAGGAGGGGGAGCTGTTTTTT. J is TRBJ2-2 and V is TRBV27; TRBD2 agrees at 7 bases. This CDR3 spans 14 amino acids. The trim removed 6 bases at V and 8 bases at J, leaving 9 bases unmatched. Germline V gene data show CDR1 as MNHEY and CDR2 as SMNVEV (reference sequence).

The V call is TRBV7-9, the J call TRBJ2-7; a possible D gene is TRBD1 (5 bases). The CDR3 is 13 amino acids. Germline CDR1 is SEHNR and CDR2 is FQNEAQ (reference sequence). Trimming stripped 5 bases from V and 1 base from J, with 9 bases between. The CDR3 sequence: CASSPDSSYEQYF. CDR3 DNA sequence: TGTGCCAGCAGCCCCGACAGTTCCTACGAGCAGTACTTC.

The CDR3 sequence is CASSDRASSYNSPLHF. CDR3 nucleotide sequence: TGTGCCAGCAGTGATCGAGCAAGCTCCTATAATTCACCCCTCCACTTT. V usage is TRBV6-1 and J usage is TRBJ1-6; D gene uncertain. The CDR3 contains 16 residues. Germline-derived CDR1 and CDR2 are MNHNS and SASEGT. Trimming stripped 3 bases from V and 0 bases from J, with 9 bases between.

This clone appeared once. In DNA, the CDR3 is TGTGCCAGTGGACAGCCGAACATGAACACTGAAGCTTTCTTT. Translation gives CASGQPNMNTEAFF. The rearrangement joins TRBV19 to TRBJ1-1, with TRBD1 as a possible D gene (6 bases). This CDR3 spans 14 amino acids. With 8 bases removed from V and 0 bases from J, the gap between germline ends came to 13 bases. Looked up from germline, CDR1 is LNHDA and CDR2 is SQIVND (reference sequence).

As concerns this clone: At one end the junction does not follow the germline gene, possibly because of a read error. The rearrangement uses TRBV18 and TRBJ2-5; a weak D match, TRBD2 (6 bases). CDR1 is KGHSH and CDR2 is LQKENI in the germline V gene. There are 14 residues in the CDR3. The CDR3 sequence: CASSAPGGQETQYF. The CDR3 DNA reads as TGTGCCAGCTCAGCACCCGGGGGCCAAGAGACCCAGTACTTC.